This TCR beta chain was sequenced in a study of T cell repertoires in ileal Crohn's disease. Study-wide results and caveats: Every patient over 26.8% clonality showed endoscopic recurrence. Compared with CD4 T cells, sorted CD8 cells carried more expanded clones.

In this sample, this clone turned up once. Its cognate antigen is unknown. CDR1 MGHRA and CDR2 YSYEKL come from the germline V gene. V gave up 4 bases and J gave up 5 bases; unmatched junction bases: 12. The CDR3 has 16 amino acids. Noted time point: neoterminal ileum biopsy at postoperative endoscopy, about 6 months after surgery. Included were adult ileal or ileocolonic Crohn's patients indicated for ileocolonic resection. Per sample, around 500 nanograms of biopsy DNA were TCRB immunosequenced. Profiling relied on immunoSEQ multiplex PCR, and the TCRdb table lists in-frame clones only, not all of them. The sample yields fewer than 13,000 clones, around 75% seen once.

This receptor was obtained from an adult with Crohn's disease. The V and J genes are TRBV4-1 and TRBJ2-3; 7 positions agree with TRBD1. Source material: ileal tissue. The CDR3 loop reads CASSRGPGQSEDTQYF. In DNA form, the CDR3 reads TGCGCCAGCAGCCGAGGACCGGGACAGTCGGAAGATACGCAGTATTTT.